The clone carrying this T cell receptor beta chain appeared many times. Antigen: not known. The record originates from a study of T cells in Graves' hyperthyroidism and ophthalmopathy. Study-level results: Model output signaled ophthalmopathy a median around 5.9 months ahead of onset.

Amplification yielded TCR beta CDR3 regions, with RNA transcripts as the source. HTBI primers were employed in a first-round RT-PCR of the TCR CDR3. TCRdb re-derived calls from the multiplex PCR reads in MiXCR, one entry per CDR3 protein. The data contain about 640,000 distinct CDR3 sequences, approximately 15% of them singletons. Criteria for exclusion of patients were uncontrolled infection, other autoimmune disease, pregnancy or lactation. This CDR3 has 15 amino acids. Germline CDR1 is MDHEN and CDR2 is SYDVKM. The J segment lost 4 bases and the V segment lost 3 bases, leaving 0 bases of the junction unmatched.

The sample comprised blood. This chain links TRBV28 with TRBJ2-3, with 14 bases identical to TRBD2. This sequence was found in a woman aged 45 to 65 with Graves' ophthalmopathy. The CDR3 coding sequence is TGTGCCAGCAGTTTGACTAGCGGGAGGGCAGATACGCAGTATTTT. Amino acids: CASSLTSGRADTQYF.